This T cell receptor beta chain comes out of a study of blood T cell repertoires in COVID-19. Per the original methods: Amplifying reference gene primers gave estimates of nucleated cell counts. Sequencing used immunoSEQ multiplex PCR; TCRdb keeps in-frame clones, though not all of them. The V and J calls and clone size are taken from that table; D and trimming were inferred from the DNA. The data show some 250,000 clones, with more than 75% seen just once and about 7.1% held by the top ten. Sequencing was done on a sample of peripheral blood. The sequence came from a woman between 70 and 85 years old with active or convalescent COVID-19.

The CDR3 sequence: CASSSWGRGTGELFF. The CDR3, as DNA: TGTGCCAGCAGCTCCTGGGGGCGCGGGACCGGGGAGCTGTTTTTT. The rearrangement uses TRBV7-8 and TRBJ2-2; TRBD1 might be the D (6 bases). The ends were cut back, 4 bases at V and 5 bases at J, with 14 bases in the middle. Per the germline V gene, CDR1 is SGHVS and CDR2 is FQNEAQ. The CDR3 length is 15 residues.